The present T cell receptor (beta chain) was sequenced within a study of blood T cell repertoires in COVID-19. Profiling relied on immunoSEQ multiplex PCR, and the TCRdb table lists in-frame clones only, not all of them. The sample includes 150,000 to 180,000 clones, approximately 83% of them seen just once. In germline, CDR1 is SEHNR, CDR2 FQNEAQ (reference sequence). V lost 5 bases, J lost 4 bases, and 20 bases lay in between. This CDR3 is built from 16 residues. The gene calls are TRBV7-9 and TRBJ1-1, with unresolved D. The TCR was taken from a woman in her sixties or seventies with COVID-19, enrolled during active disease. The sample taken for sequencing was peripheral blood. The CDR3 DNA sequence: TGTGCCAGCAGCCCAAGGCTGGAGGTGGGGAGCACTGAAGCTTTCTTT. Translation gives CASSPRLEVGSTEAFF.